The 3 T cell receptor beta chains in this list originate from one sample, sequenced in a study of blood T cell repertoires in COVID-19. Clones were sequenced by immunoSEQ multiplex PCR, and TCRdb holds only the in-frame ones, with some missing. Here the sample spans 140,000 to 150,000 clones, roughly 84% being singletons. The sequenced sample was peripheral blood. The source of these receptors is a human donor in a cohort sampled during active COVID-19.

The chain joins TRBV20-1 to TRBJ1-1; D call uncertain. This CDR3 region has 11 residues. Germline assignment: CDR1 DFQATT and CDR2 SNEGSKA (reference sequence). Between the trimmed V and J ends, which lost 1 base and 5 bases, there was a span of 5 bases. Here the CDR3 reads CSARGVTEAFF. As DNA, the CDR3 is TGCAGTGCTAGAGGAGTGACTGAAGCTTTCTTT.

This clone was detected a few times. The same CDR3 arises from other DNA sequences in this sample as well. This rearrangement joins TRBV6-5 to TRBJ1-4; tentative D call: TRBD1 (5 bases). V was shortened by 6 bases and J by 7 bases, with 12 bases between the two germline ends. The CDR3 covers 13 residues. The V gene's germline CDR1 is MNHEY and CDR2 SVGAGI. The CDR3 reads CASRRQGGEKLFF. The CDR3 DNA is TGTGCCAGCAGGCGGCAGGGAGGTGAAAAACTGTTTTTT.

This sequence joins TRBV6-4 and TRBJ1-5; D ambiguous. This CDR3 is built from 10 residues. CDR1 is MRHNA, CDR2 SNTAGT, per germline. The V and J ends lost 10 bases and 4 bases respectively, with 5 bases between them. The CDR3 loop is CAITNQPQHF. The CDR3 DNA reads TGTGCCATCACAAATCAGCCCCAGCATTTT.